This TCR beta chain was sequenced for a study of graft-versus-host responses after intestinal transplantation. At the level of the study: Isolated intestinal, liver-intestinal, or multivisceral transplants were what recipients had. Once they had received anti-thymocyte globulin induction, all recipients took tacrolimus and steroids for about three years. Whole-study findings and limits: The marrow of recipients harbored GvH clones, and ileum or blood showed some of them first. The study associated peak circulating GvH clone levels with early post-transplant HvG declines.

The protocol was immunoSEQ multiplex PCR, while the TCRdb copy is restricted to in-frame clones and leaves out a portion. In the table there are fewer than 9,500 clones, 85% to 95% of which are singletons. V lost 6 bases to trimming and J lost 3 bases; unmatched junction nucleotides: 5. The CDR3 has 14 residues. Germline CDR1 is SNHLY and CDR2 is FYNNEI. Comment on this clone: Its antigen is unidentified.

This receptor was identified in a human patient who received an intestinal transplant, so some T cells may come from the graft donor. Material: PBMCs, obtained around 30 days after intestinal transplant. The gene calls are TRBV2 and TRBJ1-5; 7 bases fit TRBD1. This CDR3 reads CASSRTGYNQPQHF. The DNA for the CDR3 is TGTGCCAGCAGCAGGACAGGTTACAATCAGCCCCAGCATTTT.